Listed below are T cell receptor beta chains from one sample, sequenced in a study of blood T cell repertoires in COVID-19. Repertoires were generated with immunoSEQ multiplex PCR, while TCRdb's copy carries only in-frame clones and drops some. The sample lists about 180,000 clones, around 80% seen once, with about 15% in the top ten. The sample comprised PBMCs or T cells enriched from blood (not recorded which). These receptors were collected from a man between 60 and 75 years old who had been exposed to COVID-19. The CDR3 runs from the conserved cysteine through the conserved F or W. Each record gives: clone size, V gene, D gene, J gene, CDR3 DNA, CDR3 protein. D genes are given only for firm matches. The size field is filled for only some rows; it gives once, few, many or a size class.

>NA|TRBV24-1|NA|TRBJ2-2
TGTGCCACCAGTGATGGTGACAGGGAGGCCGGGGAGCTGTTTTTT
CATSDGDREAGELFF
>once|TRBV5-1|TRBD2|TRBJ2-5
TGCGCCAGCAATCCAGCTAGCGGGAGTATGGAGACCCAGTACTTC
CASNPASGSMETQYF
>NA|TRBV28|NA|TRBJ1-5
TGTGCCAGCAGTCGACACAACTGGGGCCAGCCCCAGCATTTT
CASSRHNWGQPQHF
>NA|TRBV27|NA|TRBJ2-5
TGTGCCAGCAGTCCCCTAGCCCAAGAGACCCAGTACTTC
CASSPLAQETQYF
>few|TRBV7-6|TRBD2|TRBJ2-5
TGTGCCAGCAGCTTAGTAGGTAGCGGGATACGAGAGACCCAGTACTTC
CASSLVGSGIRETQYF
>NA|TRBV27|NA|TRBJ1-3
TGTGCCAGCAGTTTAAAGGAGGGAGGAAACACCATATATTTT
CASSLKEGGNTIYF
>NA|TRBV3-1/TRBV3-2|TRBD2|TRBJ2-7
TGTGCCAGCAGCGACCTTCTAGCGGCTCGTTCCTACGAGCAGTACTTC
CASSDLLAARSYEQYF
>NA|TRBV12-5|NA|TRBJ2-7
TGTGCTAGTGGTTTGGTAGGGGGCTCCTACGAGCAGTACTTC
CASGLVGGSYEQYF
>NA|TRBV18|TRBD2|TRBJ2-7
TGTGCCAGCTCACTATCTAGCGGCTCCTACGAGCAGTACTTC
CASSLSSGSYEQYF
>NA|TRBV9|NA|TRBJ2-2
TGTGCCAGCAGCATGAACGTCGAGACCGGGGAGCTGTTTTTT
CASSMNVETGELFF
>once|TRBV28|NA|TRBJ1-2
TGTGCCAGCAGGCGTGGGGCCGGCGGCTACACCTTC
CASRRGAGGYTF
>NA|TRBV28|NA|TRBJ2-5
TGTGCCAGCAGTTTGCAGGGAGGATTAGAGACCCAGTACTTC
CASSLQGGLETQYF
>NA|TRBV10-3|TRBD2|TRBJ2-3
TGTGCCATCAGTGATCAAGCGGGAGTTGTAGATACGCAGTATTTT
CAISDQAGVVDTQYF
>few|TRBV30|NA|TRBJ1-2
TGTGCCTGGAGTCGTGAGGGCCCTAATGGCTACACCTTC
CAWSREGPNGYTF
>NA|TRBV7-3|TRBD2|TRBJ2-5
TGTGCCAGCAGCTCTAGCGGGACCCCCCCAGAGACCCAGTACTTC
CASSSSGTPPETQYF
>NA|TRBV5-6|NA|TRBJ2-2
TGTGCCAGCAGCCCAGGACACTTGAACACCGGGGAGCTGTTTTTT
CASSPGHLNTGELFF
>NA|TRBV19|NA|TRBJ2-3
TGTGCCAGTAGTATCCCCAGGTCAGCACGAAAGCTGGATACGCAGTATTTT
CASSIPRSARKLDTQYF
>NA|TRBV30|NA|TRBJ1-1
TGTGCCTGGGGCAGGACAGCGAACACTGAAGCTTTCTTT
CAWGRTANTEAFF
>NA|TRBV10-2|NA|TRBJ1-2
TGCGCCAGCACCGATGTGGCTTATGGCTACACCTTC
CASTDVAYGYTF
>few|TRBV28|NA|TRBJ2-1
TGTGCCAGCAGTTTACCAGACAGCTCCTACAATGAGCAGTTCTTC
CASSLPDSSYNEQFF
>NA|TRBV7-7|TRBD2|TRBJ2-1
TGTGCCAGCAGCCTGACTAGCGGGGCCTACAATGAGCAGTTCTTC
CASSLTSGAYNEQFF
>NA|TRBV29-1|NA|TRBJ2-3
TGCAGCGTTGATCAGACAGGCGCGCGGGATACGCAGTATTTT
CSVDQTGARDTQYF
>NA|TRBV9|TRBD2|TRBJ2-5
TGTGCCAGCAGCGTTGGGACTAGCCAATTCCAAGAGACCCAGTACTTC
CASSVGTSQFQETQYF
>once|TRBV6-2/TRBV6-3|TRBD2|TRBJ2-1
TGTGCCAGCAGTTACGACCCAAGGACTAGCGGGGGAAACAATGAGCAGTTCTTC
CASSYDPRTSGGNNEQFF
>NA|TRBV7-2|TRBD2|TRBJ2-5
TGTGCCAGCAGTTCTAGCGTGGTAGCGGGAGCCATGGAGACCCAGTACTTC
CASSSSVVAGAMETQYF
>NA|TRBV7-6|TRBD2|TRBJ2-7
TGTGCCAGCAGCTTAGGCGGAGGCGGGAGGGCCTACGAGCAGTACTTC
CASSLGGGGRAYEQYF
>NA|TRBV11-2|NA|TRBJ1-1
TGTGCCAGCAGCTGGGGACAATATACTGAAGCTTTCTTT
CASSWGQYTEAFF
>many|TRBV5-4|NA|TRBJ1-2
TGTGCCAGCAGCCAGACGGGGAGGAACTATGGCTACACCTTC
CASSQTGRNYGYTF
>NA|TRBV3-1/TRBV3-2|TRBD1|TRBJ1-5
TGTGCCAGCAGACTCGGACAGGGCGGGCAGCCCCAGCATTTT
CASRLGQGGQPQHF
>NA|TRBV6-4|NA|TRBJ2-2
TGTGCCAGCAGCGACGACTCGACTCGGCGGACCGGGGAGCTGTTTTTT
CASSDDSTRRTGELFF
>NA|TRBV6-4|TRBD2|TRBJ2-7
TGTGCCAGCAGTATAACTAGCGGAAGCTCCTACGAGCAGTACTTC
CASSITSGSSYEQYF
>NA|TRBV6-5|NA|TRBJ1-2
TGTGCCAGCAGGTTCGGACAGATTTATGGCTACACCTTC
CASRFGQIYGYTF
>few|TRBV30|TRBD2|TRBJ2-7
TGTGCCTGGAGCCCCCCCGGACTAGCGGGAAGCGAGCAGTACTTC
CAWSPPGLAGSEQYF
>NA|TRBV11-1|TRBD1|TRBJ1-1
TGTGCCAGCAGCCTCTGGGACAGGAACACTGAAGCTTTCTTT
CASSLWDRNTEAFF
>NA|TRBV7-2|TRBD2|TRBJ2-5
TGTGCCAGCAGCTTAGGGCTAGCGGGAACGGGCTCCCAAGAGACCCAGTACTTC
CASSLGLAGTGSQETQYF
>NA|TRBV7-2|NA|TRBJ2-7
TGTGCCAGCAGCAGCCTACTCGAGCAGTACTTC
CASSSLLEQYF
>NA|TRBV9|TRBD1|TRBJ2-3
TGTGCCAGCAGCTCAAGACCCGGACAGGGAACAGATACGCAGTATTTT
CASSSRPGQGTDTQYF
>NA|TRBV11-2|NA|TRBJ2-1
TGTGCCAGCAGCTTAGTTCGGGGTTCCCGGCACAATGAGCAGTTCTTC
CASSLVRGSRHNEQFF
>NA|TRBV28|NA|TRBJ2-1
TGTGCCAGCAGTTTAGGAGGGAGCCCAATCTACAATGAGCAGTTCTTC
CASSLGGSPIYNEQFF
>NA|TRBV5-6|NA|TRBJ2-3
TGTGCCAGCAGCTTGTTAGGCCGGACAAGCACAGATACGCAGTATTTT
CASSLLGRTSTDTQYF